Each of the 20 T cell receptor beta chains below was sequenced from the same sample in a study of cytomegalovirus exposure and HLA in healthy donors. Both 60 Vbeta primers and 13 Jbeta primers went into the PCR. Profiled with immunoSEQ multiplex PCR; TCRdb holds only in-frame clones, not every one. Here the sample spans roughly 130,000 clones, more than 75% being singletons. Sequenced sample: PBMCs. The receptors here all came from a man aged 35-49 years in good health and CMV-seronegative.

The V gene is TRBV7-2, the J gene TRBJ1-6, with D possibly TRBD1 on 6 matching bases. The CDR3 is 17 amino acids. Germline CDR1 reads SGHTA; CDR2 reads FQGNSA. The V and J ends lost 7 bases and 8 bases respectively, with 24 bases between them. In nucleotides, the CDR3 is TGTGCCAGCACCTCCGTCCCATCCGGGACACCGGATTCACCCCTCCACTTT. Protein: CASTSVPSGTPDSPLHF.

V usage is TRBV19 and J usage is TRBJ2-3; 8 bases map to TRBD1. V gave up 1 base and J gave up 0 bases; unmatched junction bases: 6. This CDR3 has 17 residues. In germline, CDR1 is LNHDA, CDR2 SQIVND (reference sequence). The CDR3 loop is CASSIAPQGVSTDTQYF. For the CDR3, the DNA is TGTGCCAGTAGTATAGCTCCACAGGGGGTGAGCACAGATACGCAGTATTTT.

The rearrangement uses TRBV5-8 and TRBJ1-1; D is possibly TRBD1 (6 bases). Germline values: CDR1 SGHTS, CDR2 YDEGEE. The V end was cut by 4 bases, the J end by 4 bases, with 17 bases between. This CDR3 has 15 amino acids. The DNA of the CDR3 is TGTGCCAGCAGCCCCTACCACAGGGAGACCACTGAAGCTTTCTTT. This translates into CASSPYHRETTEAFF.

The V gene is TRBV7-2, the J gene TRBJ2-7, with 7 bases lining up with TRBD1. The CDR3 has 14 amino acids. Germline CDR1 reads SGHTA; CDR2 reads FQGNSA. V dropped 4 bases and J dropped 1; count of bases not matched to a gene: 4. In DNA form, the CDR3 reads TGTGCCAGCAGCTCAGGGACAGAGTCCTACGAGCAGTACTTC. It translates to CASSSGTESYEQYF.

This sequence joins TRBV27 and TRBJ2-1; TRBD2 agrees at 9 bases. This CDR3 has 15 residues. Trimming cost V 3 bases and J 7 bases; bases outside gene matches: 7. CDR1 is MNHEY and CDR2 is SMNVEV in the germline V gene (reference sequence). The CDR3 DNA follows: TGTGCCAGCAGTTTGGGTAGCGGGAGAGGGAATGAGCAGTTCTTC. Its translation is CASSLGSGRGNEQFF.

The chain recombines TRBV19 with TRBJ2-5; D remains ambiguous. Trimming took off 0 bases at V and 5 bases at J, with 7 bases between the two ends. The CDR3 sequence is 13 residues long. Germline CDR1 and CDR2: LNHDA and SQIVND (reference sequence). The CDR3 spells CASSIDEEETQYF. Here the CDR3 DNA reads TGTGCCAGTAGTATAGACGAGGAGGAGACCCAGTACTTC.

The chain joins TRBV7-9 to TRBJ2-2, with 8 bases identical to TRBD2. The V and J ends lost 4 bases and 8 bases, in that order; junction bases with no gene match: 15. The CDR3 is made up of 17 amino acids. Germline lookup yields CDR1 SEHNR and CDR2 FQNEAQ (reference sequence). CDR3 in DNA: TGTGCCAGCAGCTCAACACTTGGGACTAGTATTTTTGGGGAGCTGTTTTTT. This sequence encodes CASSSTLGTSIFGELFF.

V is TRBV28 and J is TRBJ1-6; 7 nucleotides align to TRBD1. The CDR3 covers 21 residues. Trimming cost V 1 base and J 0 bases; bases outside gene matches: 15. Looked up from germline, CDR1 is MDHEN and CDR2 is SYDVKM. CDR3 residues: CASSLFGSGTAFGSYNSPLHF. The DNA of the CDR3 is TGTGCCAGCAGTTTATTTGGATCCGGGACAGCGTTCGGCTCCTATAATTCACCCCTCCACTTT.

This clone was seen just once. The chain recombines TRBV5-1 with TRBJ2-7; TRBD1 matches at 7 bases. Looked up from germline, CDR1 is SGHRS and CDR2 is YFSETQ. CDR3 length equals 14 residues. V shed 2 bases and J 0 bases; nucleotides not matched to a gene: 2. CDR3 loop: CASSFTGDSYEQYF. The CDR3 DNA is TGCGCCAGCAGCTTCACAGGGGACTCCTACGAGCAGTACTTC.

This chain uses TRBV6-5 with TRBJ1-5; no definite D call. The CDR3 is 13 amino acids. The V end lost 3 bases, the J end lost 7 bases, and 10 bases lay between the germline ends. Germline CDR1 MNHEY, CDR2 SVGAGI. CDR3 in DNA: TGTGCCAGCAGTTATGAGGGCCACCAGCCCCAGCATTTT. This codes for CASSYEGHQPQHF.

The chain links TRBV30 to TRBJ1-1, with 7 bases lining up with TRBD1. V gave up 2 bases and J gave up 4 bases; unmatched junction bases: 4. Germline V gives CDR1 GTSNPN, CDR2 SVGIG (reference sequence). This CDR3 is built from 13 residues. In DNA, the CDR3 is TGTGCCTGGAGTTTGACAGGGACCACTGAAGCTTTCTTT. Translation gives CAWSLTGTTEAFF.

The rearrangement links TRBV12-2 to TRBJ2-1; the table gives TRBD2 as D, unverified against the DNA. TRBV12-2 is noted as a pseudogene. CDR3 length equals 19 residues. The CDR3 sequence: CASRLDVAGGPYPYNEQFF. The CDR3 region has the DNA TGTGCAAGTCGCTTAGACGTAGCGGGGGGGCCTTATCCCTACAATGAGCAGTTCTTC.

This chain links TRBV7-2 with TRBJ2-5; 7 bases fit TRBD1. Losses at the gene ends were 2 bases for V and 4 bases for J; bases not matched to a gene: 1. Germline CDR1 reads SGHTA; CDR2 reads FQGNSA. The CDR3 sequence is 13 residues long. CDR3 in DNA: TGTGCCAGCAGCTTAAGGGGGCTAGAGACCCAGTACTTC. Translating it yields CASSLRGLETQYF.

The chain links TRBV11-2 to TRBJ2-1; 8 nucleotides match TRBD2. V was clipped by 4 bases and J by 2 bases; unmatched bases: 7. This CDR3 has 16 amino acids. The V gene's germline CDR1 is SGHAT and CDR2 FQNNGV. The DNA for the CDR3 is TGTGCCAGCAGCTCAAGCGGGAGCGGTGCCTACAATGAGCAGTTCTTC. As protein: CASSSSGSGAYNEQFF.

The chain links TRBV7-2 to TRBJ2-5, with no clear D. CDR3 length: 13 residues. Germline CDR1 reads SGHTA; CDR2 reads FQGNSA. The V and J ends lost 1 base and 2 bases respectively, with 5 bases between them. The CDR3 DNA sequence: TGTGCCAGCAGCTTAGGACATCAAGAGACCCAGTACTTC. This sequence encodes CASSLGHQETQYF.

The chain recombines TRBV5-1 with TRBJ2-1, with TRBD2 identical over 13 bases. Germline CDR1 SGHRS, CDR2 YFSETQ. This CDR3 spans 14 amino acids. The J segment lost 10 bases and the V segment lost 2 bases, leaving 3 bases of the junction unmatched. The CDR3 loop is CASSFLGLAGEQFF. CDR3 nucleotides: TGCGCCAGCAGCTTCTTGGGACTAGCGGGAGAGCAGTTCTTC.

The CDR3 loop is CASSQASGTGELFF. The CDR3 DNA reads TGCGCCAGCAGCCAAGCTAGCGGGACCGGGGAGCTGTTTTTT. V usage is TRBV4-1 and J usage is TRBJ2-2; 8 bases line up with TRBD2. V was clipped by 1 base and J by 5 bases; unmatched bases: 0. Germline V gives CDR1 MGHRA, CDR2 YSYEKL. The CDR3 spans 14 residues.

The chain has TRBV5-6 and TRBJ2-7; TRBD1 agrees at 7 bases. The CDR3 is 15 residues long. The V gene end was trimmed by 4 bases and the J gene end by 3 bases; junction bases not matched to a gene: 10. Germline V gene lookup returns CDR1 SGHDT and CDR2 YYEEEE. CDR3 nucleotides: TGTGCCAGCAGCCACAGACAGGGAGTGAGCTACGAGCAGTACTTC. This sequence encodes CASSHRQGVSYEQYF.

The J gene is TRBJ1-5, the V gene TRBV7-2, with 10 bases aligning to TRBD1. The CDR3 is 15 amino acids. V dropped 5 bases and J dropped 5; count of bases not matched to a gene: 6. Germline V gene sequence: CDR1 SGHTA, CDR2 FQGNSA. DNA of the CDR3: TGTGCCAGCAGCCCCCGGACAGGGGGAGATCAGCCCCAGCATTTT. Translation: CASSPRTGGDQPQHF. The entire variable domain, with the rest obtained from reference TRBV7-2 and TRBJ1-5, is as follows: GAGVSQSPSNKVTEKGKDVELRCDPISGHTALYWYRQSLGQGLEFLIYFQGNSAPDKSGLPSDRFSAERTGGSVSTLTIQRTQQEDSAVYLCASSPRTGGDQPQHFGDGTRLSIL.

Judged by abundance, this clone is medium-sized. The chain carries TRBV23-1 and TRBJ2-7; TRBD1 agrees at 9 bases. TRBV23-1 is an open reading frame, and its role is uncertain. After removal of 0 bases from V and 2 bases from J, the junction contained 5 bases not matched to a gene. CDR3 length equals 16 residues. CDR3 amino acids: CASSQSRDRVPYEQYF. CDR3 in DNA: TGCGCCAGCAGTCAATCCCGGGACAGGGTACCCTACGAGCAGTACTTC.